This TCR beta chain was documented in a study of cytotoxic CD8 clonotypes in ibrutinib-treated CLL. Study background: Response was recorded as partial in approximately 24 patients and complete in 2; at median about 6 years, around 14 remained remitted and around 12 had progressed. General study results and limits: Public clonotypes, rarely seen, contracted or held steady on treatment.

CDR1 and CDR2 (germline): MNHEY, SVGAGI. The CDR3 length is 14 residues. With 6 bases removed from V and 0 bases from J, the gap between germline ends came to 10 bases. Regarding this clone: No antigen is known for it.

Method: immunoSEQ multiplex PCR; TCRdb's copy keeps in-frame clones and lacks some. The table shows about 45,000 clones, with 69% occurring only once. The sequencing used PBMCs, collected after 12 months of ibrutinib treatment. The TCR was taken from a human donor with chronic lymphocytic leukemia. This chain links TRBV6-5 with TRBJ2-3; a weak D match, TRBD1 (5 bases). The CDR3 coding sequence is TGTGCCAGCAGGCCTCACAGGAGCACAGATACGCAGTATTTT. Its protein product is CASRPHRSTDTQYF.